These T cell receptor beta chains were read from a single sample in a study of cytomegalovirus exposure and HLA in healthy donors. TCRdb's copy holds only in-frame clones and misses some; the assay was immunoSEQ multiplex PCR. Among about 120,000 clones, around 70% were seen once, and the ten largest hold about 9%. Sequencing input: PBMCs. These TCRs come from a man aged 25-40 years in good health and CMV-seropositive. CDR3s include the opening cysteine and the closing phenylalanine or tryptophan. The D gene is left open where the match is weak. Some rows have no size entry. The others give once, few or many, or a class for an expanded clone.

cdr3_length	v_call	clone_size	j_call	d_call	cdr3_nt	cdr3_aa
16	TRBV5-6	-	TRBJ2-7	TRBD1	TGTGCCAGCAGCTCAGGACAGGGGAGAAGCTCCTACGAGCAGTACTTC	CASSSGQGRSSYEQYF
17	TRBV5-6	once	TRBJ2-1	-	TGTGCCAGCAGCTTATTGACAGTTCAGGGGACCTACAATGAGCAGTTCTTC	CASSLLTVQGTYNEQFF
13	TRBV9	-	TRBJ1-3	-	TGTGCCAGCAGCGCCCCATCTGGAAACACCATATATTTT	CASSAPSGNTIYF
15	TRBV4-1	-	TRBJ2-5	TRBD1	TGCGCCAGCAGCCAAGTCGGACAGGGAACGGAGACCCAGTACTTC	CASSQVGQGTETQYF
21	TRBV27	-	TRBJ2-5	TRBD2	TGTGCCAGCAGTTTATCGATAAGGGGGGGACTAGCGGGAGGGATGCAAGAGACCCAGTACTTC	CASSLSIRGGLAGGMQETQYF
15	TRBV5-4	-	TRBJ1-3	TRBD1	TGTGCCAGCAGCGCAGGGGGCGGCTTTGGAAACACCATATATTTT	CASSAGGGFGNTIYF
14	TRBV4-1	-	TRBJ2-1	TRBD2	TGCGCCAGCAGCTGGGGCGGGGGGGCAGATGAGCAGTTCTTC	CASSWGGGADEQFF
15	TRBV28	-	TRBJ1-4	TRBD1	TGTGCCAGCAGGGGACAGGGTTGGATGGATGAAAAACTGTTTTTT	CASRGQGWMDEKLFF
15	TRBV28	-	TRBJ2-4	TRBD1	TGTGCCAGCAGTCCCACCTGGACAGGGGGGGACATTCAGTACTTC	CASSPTWTGGDIQYF
13	TRBV10-3	once	TRBJ1-4	TRBD1	TGTGCCACTACTACAGGGGTGAATGAAAAACTGTTTTTT	CATTTGVNEKLFF
15	TRBV18	few	TRBJ1-3	TRBD1	TGTGCCAGCTCACTGGGGACAGGCTCTGGAAACACCATATATTTT	CASSLGTGSGNTIYF
17	TRBV7-9	few	TRBJ2-1	TRBD2	TGTGCCAGCAGCTTAGGCCGGACTAGCGGGATAGGCAATGAGCAGTTCTTC	CASSLGRTSGIGNEQFF
15	TRBV6-5	-	TRBJ2-7	-	TGTGCCAGCAGTTTAGAGGGAACCTCCTCCTACGAGCAGTACTTC	CASSLEGTSSYEQYF
15	TRBV19	-	TRBJ2-2	-	TGTGCCAGTAGTATCTCTCCAGGGGGGACCGGGGAGCTGTTTTTT	CASSISPGGTGELFF
12	TRBV4-1	-	TRBJ1-2	-	TGCGCCAGCAGCGTCACACGTACTGGCTACACCTTC	CASSVTRTGYTF
15	TRBV9	once	TRBJ1-2	TRBD1	TGTGCCAGCAGTGGATATTGGACAGGGGAGAATGGCTACACCTTC	CASSGYWTGENGYTF
15	TRBV11-3	-	TRBJ2-1	TRBD2	TGTGCCAGCAGCTTTCTAGCGGGCGGTGGGAATGAGCAGTTCTTC	CASSFLAGGGNEQFF
11	TRBV11-2	-	TRBJ2-2	-	TGTGCCAGCAGCCCTACCGGGGAGCTGTTTTTT	CASSPTGELFF
16	TRBV11-2	-	TRBJ2-1	-	TGTGCCAGCAGCTTTCGGGGAGATAGCTCCTACAATGAGCAGTTCTTC	CASSFRGDSSYNEQFF
14	TRBV6-1	-	TRBJ1-5	-	TGTGCCAGCAGTGGATCAGGGCAGTATCAGCCCCAGCATTTT	CASSGSGQYQPQHF
15	TRBV6-1	-	TRBJ1-5	-	TGTGCCAGCATTCAGGGATCCAACGGTAATCAGCCCCAGCATTTT	CASIQGSNGNQPQHF
15	TRBV27	-	TRBJ1-2	-	TGTGCCAGCAGTTCCCGAGGGGGGGGCCGAAGTGGCTACACCTTC	CASSSRGGGRSGYTF
16	TRBV5-6	-	TRBJ2-6	-	TGTGCCAGCAGCTTGTTTGTATTGTCTGGGGCCAACGTCCTGACTTTC	CASSLFVLSGANVLTF
14	TRBV2	-	TRBJ2-1	TRBD2	TGTGCCAGCAGGGGACTAGCGGGGGGTTTTGAGCAGTTCTTC	CASRGLAGGFEQFF
16	TRBV6-1	-	TRBJ2-1	-	TGTGCCAGCAGTGAAGCGGCGGGAATTCTTAGCAATGAGCAGTTCTTC	CASSEAAGILSNEQFF
14	TRBV13	few	TRBJ1-1	-	TGTGCCAGCAGCCCCCCCGGCCGGCGCAGGATGGCTTTCTTT	CASSPPGRRRMAFF
15	TRBV5-4	few	TRBJ1-3	-	TGTGCCAGCAGCGTCCCAGGGAACTCTGGAAACACCATATATTTT	CASSVPGNSGNTIYF